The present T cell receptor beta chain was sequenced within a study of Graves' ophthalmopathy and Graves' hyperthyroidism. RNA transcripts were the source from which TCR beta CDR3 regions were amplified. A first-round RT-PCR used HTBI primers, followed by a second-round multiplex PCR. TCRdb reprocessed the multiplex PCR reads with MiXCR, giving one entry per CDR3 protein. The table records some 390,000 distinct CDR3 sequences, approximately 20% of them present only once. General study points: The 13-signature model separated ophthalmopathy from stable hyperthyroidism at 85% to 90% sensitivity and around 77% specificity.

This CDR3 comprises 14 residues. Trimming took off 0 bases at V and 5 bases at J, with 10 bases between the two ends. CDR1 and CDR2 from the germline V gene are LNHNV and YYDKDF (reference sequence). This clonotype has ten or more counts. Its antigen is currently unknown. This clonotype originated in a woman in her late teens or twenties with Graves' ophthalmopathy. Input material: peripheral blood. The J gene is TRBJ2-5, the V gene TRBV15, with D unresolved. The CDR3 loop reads CATSRDRTLETQYF. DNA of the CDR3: TGTGCCACCAGCAGAGATCGAACTCTTGAGACCCAGTACTTC.